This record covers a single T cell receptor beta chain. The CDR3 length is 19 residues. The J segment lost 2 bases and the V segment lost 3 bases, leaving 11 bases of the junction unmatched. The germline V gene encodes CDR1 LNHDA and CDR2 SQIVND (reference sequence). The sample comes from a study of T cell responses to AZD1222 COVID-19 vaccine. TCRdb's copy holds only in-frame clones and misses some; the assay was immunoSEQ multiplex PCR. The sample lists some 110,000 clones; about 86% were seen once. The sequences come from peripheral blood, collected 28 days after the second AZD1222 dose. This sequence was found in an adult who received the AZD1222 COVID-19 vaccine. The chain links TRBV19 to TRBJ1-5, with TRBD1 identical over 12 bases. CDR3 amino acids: CASSIPRDRGRLGNQPQHF. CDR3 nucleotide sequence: TGTGCCAGTAGTATTCCCCGGGACAGGGGGCGGCTTGGCAATCAGCCCCAGCATTTT.